This passage covers 25 T cell receptor beta chains from one sample sequenced in a study of HIV-infected patients and healthy controls. Reverse transcription used 450 to 500 ng RNA and constant-region primers for alpha and beta. Alpha and beta chain libraries were made separately by chain-specific third strand synthesis with multiplexing indices. Using its own MiXCR run on the 5' RACE reads, TCRdb lists one record per CDR3 protein. The top ten clones hold roughly 11% of a sample with 19,000 or so distinct CDR3 sequences, 12% of them seen once. No cell fractionation was done, so the repertoire covers all unsorted peripheral blood T cells. The sequenced material came from blood. The receptors shown here come from an adult in good health.

This clonotype was found a few times. The chain uses TRBV27 and TRBJ1-2; D remains unclear. The V end lost 2 bases, the J end lost 4 bases, and 14 bases lay between the germline ends. Per the germline V gene, CDR1 is MNHEY and CDR2 is SMNVEV (reference sequence). The length of the CDR3 is 15 residues. For the CDR3, the DNA is TGTGCCAGCAGTTTAGGAGCCAAATCTAGCTATGGCTACACCTTC. Encoded protein: CASSLGAKSSYGYTF.

This clonotype was found many times. The chain joins TRBV3-1 to TRBJ1-1, with 9 bases fitting TRBD1. This CDR3 has 14 amino acids. Trimming cost V 4 bases and J 5 bases; bases outside gene matches: 5. CDR1 and CDR2 from the germline V gene are LGHDT and YNNKEL (reference sequence). The CDR3 reads CASSRGQGITEAFF. The CDR3 DNA is TGTGCCAGCAGCCGGGGACAGGGCATAACTGAAGCTTTCTTT.

The V and J genes are TRBV4-3 and TRBJ1-4, with a possible D match to TRBD1 (5 bases). This CDR3 is built from 16 residues. The germline V gene has CDR1 LGHNA and CDR2 YSLEER. The ends were cut back, 2 bases at V and 5 bases at J, with 15 bases in the middle. The CDR3: CASSQQPGRGNEKLFF. CDR3 coding DNA: TGCGCCAGCAGCCAACAACCGGGACGGGGGAATGAAAAACTGTTTTTT.

This clonotype was seen more than once but under ten times. The V and J genes are TRBV5-1 and TRBJ1-5; possibly TRBD1 for D (6 bases). CDR3 size: 14 residues. V dropped 0 bases and J dropped 7 bases, with 11 bases sitting between them. Germline V gene lookup returns CDR1 SGHRS and CDR2 YFSETQ. CDR3 amino acids: CASSLGQGHQPQHF. CDR3 nucleotides: TGCGCCAGCAGCTTGGGTCAGGGGCACCAGCCCCAGCATTTT.

This clonotype was seen at least ten times. The chain recombines TRBV7-2 with TRBJ2-5; D is perhaps TRBD1 (7 bases). The germline gives CDR1 SGHTA, CDR2 FQGNSA. The CDR3 loop spans 14 amino acids. The V end lost 2 bases, the J end lost 4 bases, and 11 bases lay between the germline ends. The CDR3: CASSLNRGGETQYF. The CDR3 bases are TGTGCCAGCAGCTTAAACAGGGGAGGAGAGACCCAGTACTTC.

In its sample, this clonotype was seen many times. The rearrangement links TRBV18 to TRBJ2-4; the match to TRBD2 covers 7 bases. Germline-derived CDR1 and CDR2 are KGHSH and LQKENI. The length of the CDR3 is 14 residues. V dropped 3 bases and J dropped 8; count of bases not matched to a gene: 7. The CDR3 protein is CASSPVTSWDIQYF. The CDR3 coding sequence is TGTGCCAGCTCACCCGTGACTAGCTGGGACATTCAGTACTTC. Together with reference TRBV18 and TRBJ2-4, the CDR3 gives the full variable domain: NAGVMQNPRHLVRRRGQEARLRCSPMKGHSHVYWYRQLPEEGLKFMVYLQKENIIDESGMPKERFSAEFPKEGPSILRIQQVVRGDSAAYFCASSPVTSWDIQYFGAGTRLSVL.

This clonotype was seen at least ten times. The chain links TRBV28 to TRBJ1-2; no clear D. The CDR3 has 14 amino acids. Trimming cost V 7 bases and J 5 bases, with 17 bases left between them. CDR1 is MDHEN and CDR2 is SYDVKM in the germline V gene. The CDR3 sequence is CASKDPGGRYGYTF. The DNA of the CDR3 is TGTGCCAGCAAAGACCCGGGCGGTCGGTATGGCTACACCTTC.

This clonotype showed up just a few times. V and J are TRBV7-8 and TRBJ2-7; D is unresolved. The CDR3 runs 14 residues. The germline V gene encodes CDR1 SGHVS and CDR2 FQNEAQ. V lost 5 bases to trimming and J lost 2 bases, with 13 bases between them. The CDR3: CASSPPGFTYEQYF. In DNA form, the CDR3 reads TGTGCCAGCAGCCCCCCCGGATTCACCTACGAGCAGTACTTC.

This clonotype occurred many times. The chain is built from TRBV7-9 and TRBJ2-7; D possibly corresponds to TRBD1 (5 bases). The germline CDR1 and CDR2 sequences are SEHNR and FQNEAQ (reference sequence). V gave up 4 bases and J gave up 7 bases, with 11 bases separating them. The CDR3 length is 12 residues. CDR3 DNA: TGTGCCAGCAGCTCGCAGGGCCGGGAGCAGTACTTC. Translation gives CASSSQGREQYF.

This chain connects TRBV18 to TRBJ2-1, with TRBD2 as a possible D gene (6 bases). The V gene's germline CDR1 is KGHSH and CDR2 LQKENI. With 3 bases removed from V and 15 bases from J, the gap between germline ends came to 18 bases. The CDR3 is made up of 13 amino acids. The CDR3 loop is CASSPNTGESPFF. The CDR3 DNA sequence: TGTGCCAGCTCACCCAATACGGGGGAATCACCGTTCTTC.

There are many counts of this clonotype. The rearrangement joins TRBV27 to TRBJ1-2; 8 bases agree with TRBD1. CDR1 MNHEY and CDR2 SMNVEV come from the germline V gene (reference sequence). This CDR3 contains 14 residues. The trim removed 5 bases at V and 8 bases at J, leaving 10 bases unmatched. The CDR3, as DNA: TGTGCCAGCAGTACAAGACAGGGGCCTGGGGGCTACACCTTC. It translates to CASSTRQGPGGYTF.

This clonotype was counted ten times or more. The chain joins TRBV2 to TRBJ1-2; the match to TRBD1 covers 8 bases. The CDR3 totals 14 residues. V was clipped by 10 bases and J by 2 bases; unmatched bases: 9. In germline, CDR1 is SNHLY, CDR2 FYNNEI. As DNA, the CDR3 is TGTGCCACCCTTGACAGGGGAGGCAACTATGGCTACACCTTC. It yields the protein CATLDRGGNYGYTF.

At least ten counts were recorded for this clonotype. The chain combines TRBV7-2 with TRBJ2-5, with D perhaps matching TRBD2 (5 bases). The CDR3 runs to 13 residues. Germline CDR1 SGHTA, CDR2 FQGNSA. V was clipped by 6 bases and J by 5 bases, with 13 bases between them. CDR3 DNA sequence: TGTGCCAGCAGTTGGCACGGGGTCGAGACCCAGTACTTC. Protein: CASSWHGVETQYF.

This clonotype has a count of ten or more. CDR3 sequence: CASSYSRDRGPQPQHF. CDR3 in DNA: TGTGCCAGCAGTTACTCCCGGGACAGGGGGCCTCAGCCCCAGCATTTT. This chain links TRBV6-2 or TRBV6-3 with TRBJ1-5; 12 bases are a match to TRBD1. The CDR3 totals 16 residues. The trim removed 0 bases at V and 6 bases at J, leaving 3 bases unmatched. The germline V gene has CDR1 MNHEY and CDR2 SVGEGT.

This clonotype appeared a single time. This rearrangement joins TRBV10-3 to TRBJ1-4; D gene unclear. Trimming removed 6 bases at V and 8 bases at J, with 10 bases between. The CDR3 has 12 residues. Germline V lookup: CDR1 ENHRY, CDR2 SYGVKD. The CDR3 reads CAIRATGEKLFF. The CDR3 DNA reads TGTGCCATCAGGGCTACGGGGGAAAAACTGTTTTTT.

This clonotype appeared many times. The rearrangement uses TRBV5-1 and TRBJ2-1; 12 bases are shared with TRBD2. Unmatched junction bases numbered 7, after V lost 5 bases and J lost 4 bases. Germline loops: CDR1 SGHRS, CDR2 YFSETQ. CDR3 length: 16 amino acids. DNA of the CDR3: TGCGCCAGCAGTTATACTAGCGGGGGGATGTACAATGAGCAGTTCTTC. It yields the protein CASSYTSGGMYNEQFF.

This clonotype has a count of ten or more. V and J are TRBV10-3 and TRBJ2-3; 11 bases are shared with TRBD2. With 6 bases clipped from V and 5 bases from J, the junction kept 7 bases outside the gene matches. Germline-derived CDR1 and CDR2 are ENHRY and SYGVKD. The CDR3 covers 15 residues. The DNA of the CDR3 is TGTGCCATCAGAAAACTAGCGGGGGATGGAGATACGCAGTATTTT. As protein: CAIRKLAGDGDTQYF.

This clonotype has at least ten counts. The gene calls are TRBV4-3 and TRBJ2-7; 8 bases line up with TRBD1. J gave up 3 bases and V 0 bases, and 7 bases lay outside the gene matches. The CDR3 sequence is 16 residues long. Looked up from germline, CDR1 is LGHNA and CDR2 is YSLEER. CDR3 nucleotide sequence: TGCGCCAGCAGCCAAGACGCCGGGACAGGAAGCTACGAGCAGTACTTC. Its translation is CASSQDAGTGSYEQYF.

The chain recombines TRBV30 with TRBJ1-1; D is ambiguous. The CDR3 loop spans 14 amino acids. The V gene's germline CDR1 is GTSNPN and CDR2 SVGIG (reference sequence). Between the trimmed V and J ends, which lost 2 bases and 0 bases, there was a span of 10 bases. The CDR3 protein is CAWSSPGMNTEAFF. In nucleotides, the CDR3 is TGTGCCTGGAGTAGCCCGGGTATGAACACTGAAGCTTTCTTT.

Sample share makes this clonotype medium-sized. This rearrangement joins TRBV20-1 to TRBJ1-1, with D unclear. The CDR3 is 14 residues long. Trimming removed 0 bases from V and 0 bases from J, with 8 bases in between. CDR1 and CDR2 from the germline V gene are DFQATT and SNEGSKA (reference sequence). DNA of the CDR3: TGCAGTGCTAGAGATCCGAACATGAACACTGAAGCTTTCTTT. Its translation is CSARDPNMNTEAFF.

This clonotype is labeled medium-sized. This chain joins TRBV28 and TRBJ2-5; TRBD1 matches at 7 bases. Per the germline V gene, CDR1 is MDHEN and CDR2 is SYDVKM. V lost 5 bases, J lost 3 bases, and 6 bases stayed unmatched. There are 14 residues in the CDR3. The CDR3 here is CASSRTDREETQYF. DNA of the CDR3: TGTGCCAGCAGTAGAACAGACAGGGAAGAGACCCAGTACTTC.

At least ten counts were recorded for this clonotype. A junction boundary mismatches the germline segment, possibly from a read error. V usage is TRBV3-1 and J usage is TRBJ2-5; D uncertain. This CDR3 comprises 13 residues. Per germline, CDR1 LGHDT and CDR2 YNNKEL (reference sequence). CDR3 amino acids: CASSLGPQGTQYF. The CDR3 bases are TGTGCCAGCAGCCTTGGACCCCAAGGGACCCAGTACTTC.

The chain is built from TRBV3-1 and TRBJ2-3; D call uncertain. The CDR3 is made up of 13 amino acids. V was pared by 1 base and J by 5 bases, with 7 bases between. Germline CDR1 reads LGHDT; CDR2 reads YNNKEL (reference sequence). For the CDR3, the DNA is TGTGCCAGCAGCCAAGGGTTTGGAGATACGCAGTATTTT. Protein: CASSQGFGDTQYF.

The sample holds many counts of this clonotype. The chain links TRBV29-1 to TRBJ1-2; the D is unclear. This CDR3 comprises 15 residues. Germline V gene lookup returns CDR1 SQVTM and CDR2 ANQGSEA. V was cut by 2 bases and J by 1 base, with 14 bases left in between. The CDR3 DNA is TGCAGCGTTGAATCCCACAGCCCTGATAACTATGGCTACACCTTC. This gives the protein CSVESHSPDNYGYTF.

In this sample, this clonotype turned up many times. This chain links TRBV3-1 with TRBJ2-5; D call uncertain. Germline V gene sequence: CDR1 LGHDT, CDR2 YNNKEL (reference sequence). Deletions cut 3 bases from V and 7 bases from J, with 9 bases between. The CDR3 is 12 amino acids. This chain's CDR3 is CASSHLEATQYF. CDR3 nucleotides: TGTGCCAGCAGCCACCTAGAGGCGACCCAGTACTTC.